This T cell receptor (beta chain) was profiled in a study of post-analysis software for immune sequencing data (dated by TCRdb to about 2015). With regard to the full study: The recorded disease courses included relapsing-remitting, secondary progressive and progressive-relapsing multiple sclerosis, and some patients had no subtype annotation. Patient repertoires were compared against ten to twelve previously published healthy control repertoires from donors aged about 6 to 26 years. A subset of samples was prepared in parallel using single-end sample barcoding, then pooled and co-amplified after Illumina adapter ligation.

The protocol used for the library was PCR. Sequencing was performed on an Illumina HiSeq 2500. To reduce PCR and sequencing biases, unique molecular identifiers were incorporated into the TCR beta cDNA libraries. Per 1 to 10 million input T cells, approximately 500,000 cDNA molecules were obtained, such that each molecule approximated one T cell. The patient libraries were prepared and sequenced with the same protocol used for the earlier healthy control dataset. Within a given batch, samples were prepared together, multiplexed and sequenced on the same HiSeq lane. In the authors' own workflow: Raw barcoded reads were processed with MIGEC, discarding single-read molecular identifier groups before consensus assembly and CDR3 extraction. Clonotype tables were post-analysed with VDJtools, and diversity was normalized by down-sampling all datasets to the smallest sample size. Repertoire overlap clustering matched CDR3 amino acid but not nucleotide sequences to correct batch-related cross-sample contamination. The public reads were quality trimmed at Q25 with fastp and then assembled into clones with MiXCR by TCRdb, keeping productive beta chains. Rows with a matching CDR3 protein are joined into one entry that keeps the most common DNA and genes. The V and J calls come from TCRdb's annotation, not from the publication. The sample has some 160,000 distinct CDR3 sequences on record, 30% to 45% of them singletons. The ten biggest clones cover under 30% of the sample.

The time point label for this specimen denotes: second blood draw from one MS patient after hematopoietic stem cell transplantation. TCR beta repertoires were profiled from peripheral blood of more than ten young patients with multiple sclerosis to demonstrate the VDJtools post-analysis software. The multiple sclerosis patients were children and adolescents between roughly 6 and 16 years of age. This clonotype has just a few counts. No cognate antigen has been identified for it. Qualities for individual bases were not recorded, and no much larger clone is one base off. V lost 4 bases and J lost 1 base; the stretch between them is 13 bases long. The CDR3, from cysteine to phenylalanine, totals 15 residues. Only the CDR3 DNA stays, 45 bases, in frame from base 1. CDR1 and CDR2 were assigned from the germline V gene (reference sequence) as SGHKS and YYEKEE. The study at large found these results: Compared with controls, multiple sclerosis patients had significantly lower normalized Chao1 diversity, a finding suggesting substantial peripheral T-cell clonal expansion. The multiple sclerosis patient group was slightly younger than the control group. When samples were clustered directly using the F measure, samples prepared in the same batch co-clustered strongly, which prompted a batch-effect correction. Four or five TRBV segments, including TRBV5-6, TRBV5-1 and TRBV20-1, were significantly more frequent in patients than controls.

This specimen was blood, taken after autologous hematopoietic stem cell transplantation. The V and J segments used are TRBV5-5 and TRBJ2-3; 5 matching bases give a weak D call of TRBD2. The receptor was isolated from a girl aged 10 to 17 with multiple sclerosis. Donor details come from another sample of the same person, matched by shared clones. In nucleotide form, the sequence is TGTGCCAGCAGCGGAACGGGATTCGGCACAGATACGCAGTATTTT. This encodes CASSGTGFGTDTQYF. This CDR3, with the reference TRBV5-5 and TRBJ2-3 proteins standing in past its ends, gives the full variable domain DAGVTQSPTHLIKTRGQQVTLRCSPISGHKSVSWYQQVLGQGPQFIFQYYEKEERGRGNFPDRFSARQFPNYSSELNVNALLLGDSALYLCASSGTGFGTDTQYFGPGTRLTVL.